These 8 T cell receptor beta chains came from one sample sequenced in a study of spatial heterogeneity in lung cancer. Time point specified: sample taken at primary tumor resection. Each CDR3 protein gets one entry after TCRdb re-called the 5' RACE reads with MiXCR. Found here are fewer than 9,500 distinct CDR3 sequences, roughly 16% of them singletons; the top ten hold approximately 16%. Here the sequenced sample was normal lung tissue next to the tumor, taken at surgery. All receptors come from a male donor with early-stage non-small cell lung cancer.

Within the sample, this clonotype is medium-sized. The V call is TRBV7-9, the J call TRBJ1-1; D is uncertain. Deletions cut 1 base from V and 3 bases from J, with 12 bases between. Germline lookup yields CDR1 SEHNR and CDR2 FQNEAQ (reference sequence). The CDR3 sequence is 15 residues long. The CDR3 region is CASSLGSSDYTEAFF. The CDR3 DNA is TGTGCCAGCAGCTTAGGTTCATCGGATTACACTGAAGCTTTCTTT.

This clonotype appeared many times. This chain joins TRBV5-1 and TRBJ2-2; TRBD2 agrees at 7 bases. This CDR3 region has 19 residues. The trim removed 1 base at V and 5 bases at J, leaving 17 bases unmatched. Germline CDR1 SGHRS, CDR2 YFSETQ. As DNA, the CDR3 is TGCGCCAGCAGCTTGTTTTCTAGCGGCAAATTGACATTAACCGGGGAGCTGTTTTTT. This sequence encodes CASSLFSSGKLTLTGELFF.

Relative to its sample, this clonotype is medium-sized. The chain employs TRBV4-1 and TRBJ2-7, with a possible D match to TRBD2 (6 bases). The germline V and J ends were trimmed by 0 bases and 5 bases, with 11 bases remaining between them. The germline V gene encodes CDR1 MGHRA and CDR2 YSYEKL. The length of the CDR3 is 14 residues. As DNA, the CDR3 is TGCGCCAGCAGCCAAGATCCGGGGGACGACGAGCAGTACTTC. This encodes CASSQDPGDDEQYF.

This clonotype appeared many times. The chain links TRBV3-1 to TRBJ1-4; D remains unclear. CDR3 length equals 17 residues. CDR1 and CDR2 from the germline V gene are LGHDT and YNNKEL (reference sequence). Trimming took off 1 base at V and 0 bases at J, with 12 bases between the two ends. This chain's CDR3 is CASSQGRGSATNEKLFF. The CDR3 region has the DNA TGTGCCAGCAGCCAAGGCCGAGGGAGTGCAACTAATGAAAAACTGTTTTTT.

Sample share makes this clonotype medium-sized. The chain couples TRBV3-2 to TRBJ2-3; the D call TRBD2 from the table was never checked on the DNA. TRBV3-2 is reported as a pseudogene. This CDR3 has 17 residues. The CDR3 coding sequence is TGTGCCAGCAGCCAAGATAGTGGAGCGGGGGAGATTGATACGCAGTATTTT. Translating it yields CASSQDSGAGEIDTQYF.

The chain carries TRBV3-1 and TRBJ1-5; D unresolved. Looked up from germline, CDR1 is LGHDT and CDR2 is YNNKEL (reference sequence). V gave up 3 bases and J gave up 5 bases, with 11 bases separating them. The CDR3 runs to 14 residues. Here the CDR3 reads CASSQLGSDQPQHF. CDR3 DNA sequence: TGTGCCAGCAGCCAGTTGGGGTCTGATCAGCCCCAGCATTTT.

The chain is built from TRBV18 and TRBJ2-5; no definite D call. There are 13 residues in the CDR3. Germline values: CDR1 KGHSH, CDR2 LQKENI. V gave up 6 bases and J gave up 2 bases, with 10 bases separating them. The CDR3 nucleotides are TGTGCCAGCTCGACCGGGTCACAAGAGACCCAGTACTTC. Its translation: CASSTGSQETQYF.

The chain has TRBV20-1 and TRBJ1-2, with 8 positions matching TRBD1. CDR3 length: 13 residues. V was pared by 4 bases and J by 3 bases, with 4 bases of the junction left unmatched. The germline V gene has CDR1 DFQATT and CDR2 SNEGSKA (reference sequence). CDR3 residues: CSATGGGDYGYTF. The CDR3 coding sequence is TGCAGTGCTACAGGGGGCGGTGACTATGGCTACACCTTC.